This TCR beta chain was identified in a study of cytomegalovirus exposure and HLA in healthy donors. Study-level points and caveats: Later on, an analysis showed TCR association rates differing by HLA locus, with DRB1 the most and HLA-C the fewest. Presence/absence analyses supposed approximately even sequencing depth among donors. The study labeled approximately 150 TCR beta chains cytomegalovirus-associated. Later analysis identified several of the most significant clusters that appeared linked to common viral pathogens.

A word on this clone: Its antigen is still unknown.

PCR was performed using 60 Vbeta and 13 Jbeta primers. Method: immunoSEQ multiplex PCR; TCRdb's copy keeps in-frame clones and lacks some. The table counts 100,000 to 150,000 clones; 1.7% lies in the top ten. The V and J ends lost 0 bases and 0 bases, in that order; junction bases with no gene match: 6. The CDR3 totals 17 residues. Per germline, CDR1 ENHRY and CDR2 SYGVKD. The sample consisted of PBMCs. This receptor was obtained from a man aged 18 to 35 in good health and CMV-seronegative. V is TRBV10-3 and J is TRBJ2-5; 8 nucleotides align to TRBD2. In nucleotides, the CDR3 is TGTGCCATCAGTGAGTCGACCTCGCGGGGGGACCAAGAGACCCAGTACTTC. It yields the protein CAISESTSRGDQETQYF.